Sequencing of this T cell receptor beta chain was carried out in a study of vaccination effects on CD4 cells after COVID-19. Concerning this clone: Its matching antigen is unknown.

The culture ran for under eleven days, and then CD4+ T cells were isolated. Using immunoSEQ multiplex PCR, the repertoire was profiled, and TCRdb retains in-frame clones only, with some absent. The table includes around 35,000 clones, about four fifths detected once. This TCR came from a human donor who received a COVID-19 vaccine. Sequenced material: CD4+ T cells from PBMCs cultured without peptide, taken before COVID-19 vaccination.

The CDR3 loop reads CASSQAAASSPLHF. DNA for the CDR3: TGTGCCAGCAGCCAAGCGGCAGCATCTTCACCCCTCCACTTT. The V gene is TRBV3-1 (or the pseudogene TRBV3-2), the J gene TRBJ1-6; D is unresolved. Trimming stripped 1 base from V and 9 bases from J, with 10 bases between. The CDR3 totals 14 residues. The V gene's germline CDR1 is LGHDT and CDR2 YNNKEL (reference sequence).